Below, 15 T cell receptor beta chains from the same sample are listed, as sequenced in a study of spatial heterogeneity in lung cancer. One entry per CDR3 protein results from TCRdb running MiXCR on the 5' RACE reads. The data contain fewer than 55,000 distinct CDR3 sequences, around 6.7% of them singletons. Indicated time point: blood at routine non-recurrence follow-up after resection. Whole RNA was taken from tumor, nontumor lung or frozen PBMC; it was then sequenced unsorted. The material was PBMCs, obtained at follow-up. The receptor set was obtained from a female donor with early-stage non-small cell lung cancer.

The CDR3 DNA sequence: TGTGCCAGCAGTCCTCGGCAGGGGTGGGTCTATGGCTACACCTTC. Protein sequence: CASSPRQGWVYGYTF. V usage is TRBV7-2 and J usage is TRBJ1-2; tentative D call: TRBD1 (6 bases). V was trimmed by 6 bases and J by 4 bases, leaving 18 bases between them. The CDR3 covers 15 residues. The germline gives CDR1 SGHTA, CDR2 FQGNSA.

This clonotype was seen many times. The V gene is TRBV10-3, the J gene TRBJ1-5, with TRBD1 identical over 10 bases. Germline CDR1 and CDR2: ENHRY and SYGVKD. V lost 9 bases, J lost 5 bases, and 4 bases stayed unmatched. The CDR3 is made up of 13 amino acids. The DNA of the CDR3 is TGTGCCATTGGACAGGGGGAGGATCAGCCCCAGCATTTT. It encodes CAIGQGEDQPQHF.

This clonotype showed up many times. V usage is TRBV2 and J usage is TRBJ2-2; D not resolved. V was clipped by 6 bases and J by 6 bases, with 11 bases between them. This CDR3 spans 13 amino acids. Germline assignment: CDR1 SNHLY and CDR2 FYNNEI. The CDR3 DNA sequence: TGTGCCAGCAGCGCCATCTCACCCGGGGAGCTGTTTTTT. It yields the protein CASSAISPGELFF.

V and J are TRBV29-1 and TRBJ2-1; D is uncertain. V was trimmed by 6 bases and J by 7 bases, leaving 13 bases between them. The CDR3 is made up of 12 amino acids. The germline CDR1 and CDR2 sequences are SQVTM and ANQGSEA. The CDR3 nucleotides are TGCAGCGTAGGACCAAACGGGAATGAGCAGTTCTTC. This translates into CSVGPNGNEQFF.

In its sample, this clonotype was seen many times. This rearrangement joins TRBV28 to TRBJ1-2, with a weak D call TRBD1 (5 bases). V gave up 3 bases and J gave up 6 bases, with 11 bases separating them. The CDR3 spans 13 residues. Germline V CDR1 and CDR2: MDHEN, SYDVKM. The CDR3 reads CASSFRAGDGYTF. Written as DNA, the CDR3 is TGTGCCAGCAGTTTCCGAGCGGGGGATGGCTACACCTTC.

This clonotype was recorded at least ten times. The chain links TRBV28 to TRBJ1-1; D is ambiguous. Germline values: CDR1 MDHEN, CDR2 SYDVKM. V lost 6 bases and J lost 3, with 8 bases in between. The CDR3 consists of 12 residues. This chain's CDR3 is CASSPHYTEAFF. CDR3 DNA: TGTGCCAGCAGCCCCCACTACACTGAAGCTTTCTTT.

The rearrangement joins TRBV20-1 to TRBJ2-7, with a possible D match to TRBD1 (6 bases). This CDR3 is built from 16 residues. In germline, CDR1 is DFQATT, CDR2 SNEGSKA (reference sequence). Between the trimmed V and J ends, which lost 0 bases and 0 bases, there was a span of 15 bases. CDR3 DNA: TGCAGTGCTAGAGATTTATGGGACACGCTCTCCTACGAGCAGTACTTC. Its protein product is CSARDLWDTLSYEQYF.

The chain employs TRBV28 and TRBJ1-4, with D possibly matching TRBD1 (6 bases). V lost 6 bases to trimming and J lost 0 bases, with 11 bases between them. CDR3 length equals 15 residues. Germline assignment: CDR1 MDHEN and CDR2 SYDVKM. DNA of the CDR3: TGTGCCAGCAGAGGGGGGGGTGCAACTAATGAAAAACTGTTTTTT. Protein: CASRGGGATNEKLFF. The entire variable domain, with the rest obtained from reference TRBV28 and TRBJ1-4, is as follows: DVKVTQSSRYLVKRTGEKVFLECVQDMDHENMFWYRQDPGLGLRLIYFSYDVKMKEKGDIPEGYSVSREKKERFSLILESASTNQTSMYLCASRGGGATNEKLFFGSGTQLSVL.

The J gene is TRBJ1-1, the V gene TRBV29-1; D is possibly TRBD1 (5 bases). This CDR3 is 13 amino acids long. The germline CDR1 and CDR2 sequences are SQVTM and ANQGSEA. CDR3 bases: TGCACCCCCTGGGGCATCGGTGGGACTGAAGCTTTCTTT. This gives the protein CTPWGIGGTEAFF.

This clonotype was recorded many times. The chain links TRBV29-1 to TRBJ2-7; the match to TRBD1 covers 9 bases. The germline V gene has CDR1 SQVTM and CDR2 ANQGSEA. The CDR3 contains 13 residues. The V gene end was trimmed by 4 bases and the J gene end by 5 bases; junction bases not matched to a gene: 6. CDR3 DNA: TGCAGCGTTGCGACAGGGGGTTGGCACGAGCAGTACTTC. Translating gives CSVATGGWHEQYF.

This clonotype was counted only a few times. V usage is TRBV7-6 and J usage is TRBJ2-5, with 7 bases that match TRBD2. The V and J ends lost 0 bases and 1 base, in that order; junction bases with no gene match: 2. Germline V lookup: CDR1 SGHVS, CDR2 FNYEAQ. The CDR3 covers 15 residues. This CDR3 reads CASSLAPGGQETQYF. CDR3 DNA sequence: TGTGCCAGCAGCTTAGCGCCGGGGGGCCAAGAGACCCAGTACTTC.

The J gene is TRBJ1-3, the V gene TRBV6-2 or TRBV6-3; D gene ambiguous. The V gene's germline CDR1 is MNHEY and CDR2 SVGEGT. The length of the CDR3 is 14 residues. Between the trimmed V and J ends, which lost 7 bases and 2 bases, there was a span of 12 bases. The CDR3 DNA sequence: TGTGCCAGCAACTCGGCAGCAACTGGAAACACCATATATTTT. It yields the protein CASNSAATGNTIYF.

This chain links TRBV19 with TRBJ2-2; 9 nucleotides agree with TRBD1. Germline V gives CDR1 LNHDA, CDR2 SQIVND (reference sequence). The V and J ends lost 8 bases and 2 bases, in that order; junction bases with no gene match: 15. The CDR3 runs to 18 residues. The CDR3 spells CASLRTGALVLNTGELFF. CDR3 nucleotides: TGTGCCAGTCTAAGGACAGGGGCCCTGGTCCTCAACACCGGGGAGCTGTTTTTT.

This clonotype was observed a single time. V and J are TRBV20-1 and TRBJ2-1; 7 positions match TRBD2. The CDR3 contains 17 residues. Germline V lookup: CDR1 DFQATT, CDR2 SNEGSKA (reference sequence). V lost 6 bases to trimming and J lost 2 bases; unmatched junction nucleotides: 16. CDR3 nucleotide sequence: TGCAGTGCCAACGGCAGGATTGGCGGGAGTACCTACAATGAGCAGTTCTTC. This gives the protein CSANGRIGGSTYNEQFF.

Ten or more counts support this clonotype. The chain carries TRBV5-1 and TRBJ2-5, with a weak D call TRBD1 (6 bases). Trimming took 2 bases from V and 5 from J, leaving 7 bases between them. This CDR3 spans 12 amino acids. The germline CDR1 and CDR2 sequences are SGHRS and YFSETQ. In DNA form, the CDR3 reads TGCGCCAGCAGCTTACAGGGCGAGACCCAGTACTTC. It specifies CASSLQGETQYF.